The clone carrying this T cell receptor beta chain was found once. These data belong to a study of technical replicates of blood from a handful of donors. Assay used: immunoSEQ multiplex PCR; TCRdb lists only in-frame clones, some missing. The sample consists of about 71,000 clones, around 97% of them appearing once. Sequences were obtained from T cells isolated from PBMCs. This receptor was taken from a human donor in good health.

This chain's CDR3 is CASRRLQGRNEKLFF. The CDR3 region has the DNA TGTGCCAGCAGGCGATTACAGGGGCGCAATGAAAAACTGTTTTTT. The chain recombines TRBV11-2 with TRBJ1-4; 7 nucleotides align to TRBD1. Germline CDR1 and CDR2: SGHAT and FQNNGV. This CDR3 has 15 residues. J gave up 5 bases and V 6 bases, and 9 bases lay outside the gene matches.